These 17 T cell receptor beta chains were sequenced from one sample in a study of CD8 T cells in ankylosing spondylitis. TCRdb itself ran the 5' RACE reads through MiXCR, one entry per CDR3 protein. Of roughly 160,000 distinct CDR3 sequences in the sample, around 10% are singletons; the top ten hold 25% to 35%. The sequencing input was blood, either unsorted or a sorted T cell fraction (not recorded which). The receptors stem from a male donor with ankylosing spondylitis or in good health (not recorded which).

The V call is TRBV18, the J call TRBJ2-7; the match to TRBD1 covers 7 bases. The CDR3 length is 18 residues. Germline V gene data show CDR1 as KGHSH and CDR2 as LQKENI. With V trimmed by 6 bases and J by 1 base, 18 bases remained unmatched. The chain's CDR3 is CASSPEDRSSPTSYEQYF. The CDR3 coding sequence is TGTGCCAGCTCTCCCGAGGACAGGTCATCTCCCACTTCCTACGAGCAGTACTTC.

In nucleotides, the CDR3 is TGCAGTGCTCCTAGACAGGGGGCTAGTAACACCGGGGAGCTGTTTTTT. It is translated as CSAPRQGASNTGELFF. The V and J genes are TRBV20-1 and TRBJ2-2; TRBD1 matches 10 bases. The germline V gene has CDR1 DFQATT and CDR2 SNEGSKA (reference sequence). The CDR3 runs 16 residues. The junction had 8 bases not matched to a gene; V was cut back by 5 bases and J by 2 bases.

This clonotype has more than one count but fewer than ten. The chain carries TRBV20-1 and TRBJ1-2, with 10 bases aligning to TRBD1. The CDR3 contains 14 residues. Germline-derived CDR1 and CDR2 are DFQATT and SNEGSKA (reference sequence). Germline trimming cut 3 bases from V and 3 bases from J; bases unmatched to any gene: 4. For the CDR3, the DNA is TGCAGTGCTAGGTCCGGGACAGGGGACTATGGCTACACCTTC. Its translation: CSARSGTGDYGYTF.

This clonotype has a count of ten or more. V gene TRBV20-1 combines with J gene TRBJ2-5; 8 positions agree with TRBD1. After removal of 3 bases from V and 4 bases from J, the junction contained 7 bases not matched to a gene. CDR1 and CDR2 from the germline V gene are DFQATT and SNEGSKA (reference sequence). The CDR3 is 14 residues long. This chain's CDR3 is CSARRTGSRETQYF. CDR3 bases: TGCAGTGCTAGGCGGACAGGGTCGCGAGAGACCCAGTACTTC.

Many counts were recorded for this clonotype. The J gene is TRBJ2-3, the V gene TRBV10-3; no clear D. Trimming shortened V by 6 bases and J by 1 base, and 8 bases separated the two germline ends. In germline, CDR1 is ENHRY, CDR2 SYGVKD. The length of the CDR3 is 13 residues. The DNA of the CDR3 is TGTGCCATCAGCGCCGGAGGCACAGATACGCAGTATTTT. Its protein product is CAISAGGTDTQYF.

The chain links TRBV10-3 to TRBJ1-1, with TRBD1 matching over 7 bases. CDR3 length: 15 residues. V lost 2 bases to trimming and J lost 0 bases; unmatched junction nucleotides: 3. Germline CDR1 is ENHRY and CDR2 is SYGVKD. Here the CDR3 reads CAISEGTDMNTEAFF. The DNA of the CDR3 is TGTGCCATCAGTGAGGGGACAGATATGAACACTGAAGCTTTCTTT.

This clonotype has at least ten counts. The V and J genes are TRBV29-1 and TRBJ1-1; TRBD1 is a possible D gene (5 bases). The CDR3 sequence is 13 residues long. Germline-derived CDR1 and CDR2 are SQVTM and ANQGSEA. Trimming cost V 7 bases and J 1 base, with 13 bases left between them. Written as DNA, the CDR3 is TGCAGCGGTAGTCTGGGGCCGAACACTGAAGCTTTCTTT. This gives the protein CSGSLGPNTEAFF.

This clonotype was seen only a few times. The chain's CDR3 is CASSPLTENYGYTF. CDR3 nucleotides: TGTGCCAGCAGCCCCCTGACAGAGAACTATGGCTACACCTTC. J is TRBJ1-2 and V is TRBV7-8, with a weak D call TRBD1 (5 bases). CDR3 length: 14 amino acids. From germline, CDR1 is SGHVS and CDR2 FQNEAQ. Trimming removed 5 bases at V and 2 bases at J, with 12 bases between.

This clonotype was counted between two and nine times. V usage is TRBV5-5 and J usage is TRBJ2-1, with 10 positions matching TRBD2. This CDR3 is 15 amino acids long. V lost 3 bases, J lost 8 bases, and 8 bases stayed unmatched. Germline assignment: CDR1 SGHKS and CDR2 YYEKEE (reference sequence). CDR3 protein: CASSSGLAVWDEQFF. The CDR3 coding sequence is TGTGCCAGCAGCTCTGGACTAGCGGTCTGGGATGAGCAGTTCTTC.

This clonotype has only one observation. A junction boundary mismatches the germline segment, possibly from a read error. The chain joins TRBV18 to TRBJ2-7, with 8 bases identical to TRBD1. CDR3 length: 14 residues. The germline CDR1 and CDR2 sequences are KGHSH and LQKENI. The DNA of the CDR3 is TGTGCCAGCTCCCCACTGGACAGGGTCTACGAGCAGTACTTC. It translates to CASSPLDRVYEQYF.

Worth noting for this clonotype: Just one base apart from a much larger clone, this may be a read error. The chain links TRBV29-1 to TRBJ2-7, with D possibly TRBD1 on 5 matching bases. Trimming took 1 base from V and 2 from J, leaving 9 bases between them. The CDR3 sequence is 13 residues long. The V gene's germline CDR1 is SQVTM and CDR2 ANQGSEA. CDR3 loop: CSVEAPGPYEQYF. As DNA, the CDR3 is TGCAGCGTTGAAGCCCCAGGGCCCTACGAGCAGTACTTC.

Concerning this clonotype: A clone one base away is much larger, so this may be a read error. The chain is built from TRBV6-2 or TRBV6-3 and TRBJ1-1; 7 nucleotides line up with TRBD1. CDR1 and CDR2 from the germline V gene are MNHEY and SVGEGT. The junction had 2 bases not matched to a gene; V was cut back by 4 bases and J by 0 bases. CDR3 length: 14 residues. In nucleotides, the CDR3 is TGTGCCAGCAGTTCGGACAGGATGAACACTGAAGCTTTCTTT. Encoded protein: CASSSDRMNTEAFF.

A remark on this clonotype: This may stem from a read error, because a much larger clone lies one nucleotide away. This rearrangement joins TRBV10-3 to TRBJ2-7; the D is unclear. Germline CDR1 ENHRY, CDR2 SYGVKD. CDR3 size: 12 residues. In DNA, the CDR3 is TGTACCATCTCCGGGCCTAGAAACGAGCAGTACTTC. It codes for CTISGPRNEQYF.

J is TRBJ2-7 and V is TRBV29-1; D call uncertain. V shed 0 bases and J shed 5 bases, with 5 bases lying between them. The CDR3 is made up of 11 amino acids. CDR1 is SQVTM, CDR2 ANQGSEA, per germline. CDR3 in amino acids: CSVEDKNEQYF. CDR3 coding DNA: TGCAGCGTTGAAGACAAGAACGAGCAGTACTTC.

At least ten counts were recorded for this clonotype. This sequence joins TRBV4-1 and TRBJ2-1, with D hard to call. Deletions cut 1 base from V and 7 bases from J, with 17 bases between. Germline loops: CDR1 MGHRA, CDR2 YSYEKL. CDR3 length equals 16 residues. The CDR3 loop reads CASSQAAQPAMNEQFF. For the CDR3, the DNA is TGCGCCAGCAGCCAAGCGGCACAGCCGGCCATGAATGAGCAGTTCTTC.

V and J are TRBV12-3 or TRBV12-4 and TRBJ1-2; possibly TRBD1 for D (5 bases). V lost 5 bases and J lost 3, with 16 bases in between. The CDR3 has 15 residues. In DNA, the CDR3 is TGTGCCAGCAGTCTGGGGACGGCTGATTACTATGGCTACACCTTC. It encodes CASSLGTADYYGYTF.

This clonotype was recorded at least ten times. The chain uses TRBV6-5 and TRBJ1-1; a possible D gene is TRBD1 (6 bases). Trimming stripped 4 bases from V and 0 bases from J, with 12 bases between. Germline lookup yields CDR1 MNHEY and CDR2 SVGAGI. CDR3 length: 15 amino acids. The CDR3 is CASSWRTALNTEAFF. The CDR3, as DNA: TGTGCCAGCAGTTGGAGGACAGCCTTGAACACTGAAGCTTTCTTT.